Listed below are T cell receptor beta chains from one sample, sequenced in a study of T-cell memory formation after mild COVID-19. Via MiXCR, TCRdb re-called the 5' RACE reads, giving one row per CDR3 protein. Of 110,000 to 150,000 distinct CDR3 sequences in the sample, approximately 26% are singletons; the top ten hold around 22%. The sequenced sample consisted of PBMCs or a T cell subset sorted from them (not recorded which). Receptors were obtained from an adult woman who had mild COVID-19 (a few samples of this study predate the infection). Cell type and time point are not known. Each CDR3 is given with its conserved first and last residue. The D gene is left open where the match is weak. Not every row has a clone size; where given, it reads once, few, many or a size class.

D,size,V,J,CDR3,DNA
-,few,TRBV7-9,TRBJ2-2,CASRDTGELFF,TGTGCCAGCAGAGACACCGGGGAGCTGTTTTTT
-,-,TRBV20-1,TRBJ2-7,CSARAPTLRRRGGQYF,TGCAGTGCTAGAGCCCCCACCCTCAGACGTAGGGGGGGGCAGTACTTC
-,few,TRBV6-2/TRBV6-3,TRBJ2-7,CASSSLTVAYEQYF,TGTGCCAGCAGTTCTTTGACTGTCGCCTACGAGCAGTACTTC
TRBD2,many,TRBV5-5,TRBJ2-2,CASSPKSGTSGSSVTGELFF,TGTGCCAGCAGCCCGAAATCCGGGACTAGCGGGAGTAGTGTCACCGGGGAGCTGTTTTTT
TRBD2,-,TRBV7-9,TRBJ2-3,CASSSLGLAGVEGTDTQYF,TGTGCCAGCAGTTCTCTGGGTCTAGCGGGAGTCGAGGGCACAGATACGCAGTATTTT
-,-,TRBV19,TRBJ2-7,CASSRERSTRYEQYF,TGTGCCAGTAGTAGAGAGCGATCCACCCGATACGAGCAGTACTTC
-,few,TRBV6-5,TRBJ1-1,CASSYQGTTEAFF,TGTGCCAGCAGTTACCAGGGGACCACTGAAGCTTTCTTT
TRBD2,-,TRBV5-1,TRBJ2-5,CASSAGTSETQYF,TGCGCCAGCAGCGCCGGGACTAGCGAGACCCAGTACTTC
TRBD1,-,TRBV14,TRBJ1-2,CASSLGYLGQGGGYTF,TGTGCCAGCAGCCTAGGATACCTCGGACAGGGAGGCGGCTACACCTTC
-,few,TRBV6-2/TRBV6-3,TRBJ2-3,CASSSVGMHTDTQYF,TGTGCCAGCAGTTCCGTCGGGATGCACACAGATACGCAGTATTTT
-,-,TRBV18,TRBJ1-1,CASSSRANTEAFF,TGTGCCAGCTCTTCGCGAGCGAACACTGAAGCTTTCTTT
TRBD2,few,TRBV29-1,TRBJ2-3,CSVPGLVADTQYF,TGCAGCGTACCGGGACTAGTGGCAGATACGCAGTATTTT
TRBD2,-,TRBV4-2,TRBJ2-1,CASSQDQGGTEEFF,TGTGCCAGCAGCCAAGATCAGGGAGGGACTGAGGAGTTCTTC
-,few,TRBV27,TRBJ1-5,CASRVSSGLGQPQHF,TGTGCCAGCAGGGTTAGCTCAGGGCTGGGTCAGCCCCAGCATTTT
-,few,TRBV4-1,TRBJ2-1,CASSQVNEQFF,TGCGCCAGCAGCCAAGTGAATGAGCAGTTCTTC
-,-,TRBV2,TRBJ1-1,CASSDRAMNTEAFF,TGTGCCAGCAGTGACAGGGCCATGAACACTGAAGCTTTCTTT
TRBD1,few,TRBV19,TRBJ2-2,CASSDRGTGELFF,TGTGCCAGTAGTGACAGGGGCACCGGGGAGCTGTTTTTT
-,-,TRBV30,TRBJ1-1,CAWKVHFEAFF,TGTGCCTGGAAAGTCCACTTTGAAGCTTTCTTT
-,-,TRBV29-1,TRBJ2-7,CSVGWEVQYF,TGCAGCGTTGGGTGGGAGGTGCAGTACTTC
TRBD1,-,TRBV27,TRBJ1-1,CASRQTGGRTEAFF,TGTGCCAGCAGACAAACAGGGGGACGGACTGAAGCTTTCTTT
TRBD1,-,TRBV29-1,TRBJ2-7,CSVYQGQAPYEQYF,TGCAGCGTCTACCAGGGACAGGCGCCCTACGAGCAGTACTTC
-,-,TRBV5-1,TRBJ2-3,CASSLAGTPDTQYF,TGCGCCAGCAGCTTGGCCGGCACGCCAGATACGCAGTATTTT
-,-,TRBV6-2/TRBV6-3,TRBJ2-1,CASSTLVASFF,TGTGCCAGCAGTACACTAGTTGCGTCCTTCTTC
TRBD1,-,TRBV27,TRBJ2-6,CASSLSGQGVTLGSGANVLTF,TGTGCCAGCAGTTTATCCGGACAGGGCGTAACTCTTGGCTCTGGGGCCAACGTCCTGACTTTC
-,-,TRBV7-6,TRBJ2-3,CASSPGGGTDTQYF,TGTGCCAGCAGCCCGGGGGGCGGCACAGATACGCAGTATTTT
-,few,TRBV20-1,TRBJ1-1,CSARDRENTEAFF,TGCAGTGCTAGAGACAGGGAGAACACTGAAGCTTTCTTT
TRBD2,-,TRBV29-1,TRBJ2-7,CSVSGLAGEYEQYF,TGCAGCGTCTCCGGGCTAGCGGGAGAATACGAGCAGTACTTC
-,few,TRBV20-1,TRBJ2-7,CSARAGVDYEQYF,TGCAGTGCTAGAGCGGGGGTTGATTACGAGCAGTACTTC
-,few,TRBV7-9,TRBJ2-3,CASSFTGDTDTQYF,TGTGCCAGCAGCTTTACGGGAGACACAGATACGCAGTATTTT
TRBD1,-,TRBV3-1,TRBJ2-7,CASSHRPGQVNSYEQYF,TGTGCCAGCAGCCACAGACCAGGACAGGTGAACTCCTACGAGCAGTACTTC
TRBD2,-,TRBV7-3,TRBJ2-3,CAFSILAGGDTDTQYF,TGTGCCTTCAGCATACTAGCGGGAGGGGACACAGATACGCAGTATTTT
-,-,TRBV7-8,TRBJ1-3,CASSLDREYGNTIYF,TGTGCCAGCAGCTTAGACAGGGAGTATGGAAACACCATATATTTT
TRBD2,-,TRBV4-3,TRBJ2-7,CASSQGSSGRVYEQYF,TGCGCCAGCAGCCAAGGCTCTAGCGGGAGGGTCTACGAGCAGTACTTC
TRBD1,-,TRBV28,TRBJ2-7,CASSDYRGPIYEQYF,TGTGCCAGCAGTGACTACAGGGGCCCCATCTACGAGCAGTACTTC
-,few,TRBV7-8,TRBJ2-2,CASSLQVNTGELFF,TGTGCCAGCAGCTTACAGGTTAACACCGGGGAGCTGTTTTTT
-,-,TRBV7-9,TRBJ2-2,CASVDPSQPGELFF,TGTGCCAGCGTCGACCCGTCACAGCCCGGGGAGCTGTTTTTT
TRBD1,-,TRBV27,TRBJ1-5,CASSGLGQGVPQPQHF,TGTGCCAGCAGTGGTTTAGGACAGGGCGTCCCTCAGCCCCAGCATTTT
-,-,TRBV24-1,TRBJ2-1,CATSDLHRGNEQFF,TGTGCCACCAGTGATTTGCACCGAGGAAATGAGCAGTTCTTC
-,-,TRBV4-3,TRBJ1-5,CASSQDISNQPQHF,TGCGCCAGCAGCCAAGATATCAGCAATCAGCCCCAGCATTTT
TRBD1,-,TRBV12-3/TRBV12-4,TRBJ2-1,CASSPDRGTYNEQFF,TGTGCCAGCAGTCCGGACAGGGGAACCTACAATGAGCAGTTCTTC
-,-,TRBV25-1,TRBJ2-2,CASRTATNTGELFF,TGTGCCAGCAGAACGGCCACGAACACCGGGGAGCTGTTTTTT
-,-,TRBV20-1,TRBJ2-7,CSARERLSYEQYF,TGCAGTGCTAGAGAGCGGCTGTCCTACGAGCAGTACTTC
TRBD2,-,TRBV25-1,TRBJ2-5,CASSPLSGGDQETQYF,TGTGCCAGCAGTCCCCTGAGCGGGGGTGACCAAGAGACCCAGTACTTC
-,few,TRBV15,TRBJ2-1,CATSRSGVGKTIFYNEQFF,TGTGCCACCAGCAGATCGGGGGTGGGGAAGACTATCTTCTACAATGAGCAGTTCTTC